The next 9 T cell receptor beta chains were all read from a single sample in a study of T cells in Graves' hyperthyroidism and ophthalmopathy. Amplification targeted TCR beta CDR3 regions from RNA transcripts. The primer set for the first-round RT-PCR of the TCR CDR3 was HTBI. TCRdb recomputed calls from the multiplex PCR reads with MiXCR, one row per CDR3 protein. Of under 650,000 distinct CDR3 sequences listed, 15% to 20% are singletons. Sequenced input: blood. Every receptor here comes from a woman aged 25-40 years with Graves' hyperthyroidism.

This clonotype was counted at least ten times. The chain links TRBV2 to TRBJ1-4, with 10 bases identical to TRBD1. CDR1 and CDR2 from the germline V gene are SNHLY and FYNNEI. This CDR3 is 13 amino acids long. V lost 9 bases and J lost 8; bases outside the gene matches: 6. The CDR3 spells CASRGTGEEKLFF. CDR3 DNA sequence: TGTGCCAGTCGCGGGACAGGGGAAGAAAAACTGTTTTTT.

The count of this clonotype is one. A read error may produce the germline difference seen at one junction end. This rearrangement joins TRBV2 to TRBJ1-1; TRBD1 is a possible D gene (6 bases). The CDR3 totals 13 residues. The V gene's germline CDR1 is SNHLY and CDR2 FYNNEI. The CDR3 here is CVSQPTGLTEAFF. CDR3 sequence (DNA): TGTGTCAGCCAACCAACAGGGCTCACTGAAGCTTTCTTT.

The gene calls are TRBV10-2 and TRBJ2-2; D possibly matches TRBD1 or TRBD2 (6 bases each). The CDR3 is 13 residues long. V was clipped by 9 bases and J by 4 bases, with 12 bases between them. Germline V lookup: CDR1 WSHSY, CDR2 SAAADI. The CDR3 here is CASGWGATGELFF. The CDR3 DNA follows: TGCGCCAGTGGGTGGGGGGCCACCGGGGAGCTGTTTTTT.

In this sample, this clonotype turned up many times. The chain combines TRBV27 with TRBJ2-7, with D possibly being TRBD2 (6 bases). Germline values: CDR1 MNHEY, CDR2 SMNVEV (reference sequence). CDR3 length: 15 residues. V was clipped by 6 bases and J by 1 base, with 16 bases between them. The CDR3 DNA follows: TGTGCCAGCAGACCACTAGCCGCTAGTTCCTACGAGCAGTACTTC. Protein: CASRPLAASSYEQYF.

This clonotype was seen more than once but under ten times. This chain uses TRBV20-1 with TRBJ2-3, with unresolved D. The length of the CDR3 is 14 residues. Trimming removed 6 bases at V and 2 bases at J, with 15 bases between. The V gene's germline CDR1 is DFQATT and CDR2 SNEGSKA (reference sequence). Written as DNA, the CDR3 is TGCAGTGCAATGGTTCCCCCTAACACAGATACGCAGTATTTT. It is translated as CSAMVPPNTDTQYF.

This clonotype has more than one count but fewer than ten. This rearrangement joins TRBV2 to TRBJ1-2; unclear D gene. CDR3 size: 14 residues. Germline lookup yields CDR1 SNHLY and CDR2 FYNNEI. The germline V and J ends were trimmed by 6 bases and 0 bases, with 11 bases remaining between them. CDR3 DNA: TGTGCCAGCAGAAGCCCCTATACTAACTATGGCTACACCTTC. Protein sequence: CASRSPYTNYGYTF.

Many counts were recorded for this clonotype. The V and J genes are TRBV12-5 and TRBJ2-3; 8 bases fit TRBD2. V lost 6 bases to trimming and J lost 6 bases; unmatched junction nucleotides: 8. This CDR3 has 14 residues. CDR1 is LGHNT and CDR2 is FRNRAP in the germline V gene. The CDR3 loop reads CASGHGLAPDTQYF. The CDR3 coding sequence is TGTGCTAGTGGCCACGGACTAGCACCCGATACGCAGTATTTT.

This clonotype was seen many times. This sequence joins TRBV2 and TRBJ2-3, with 9 bases lining up with TRBD2. With 6 bases clipped from V and 1 base from J, the junction kept 5 bases outside the gene matches. This CDR3 spans 15 amino acids. Germline values: CDR1 SNHLY, CDR2 FYNNEI. The CDR3 nucleotides read TGTGCCAGCAGACCCATAGCGGGGGGCACAGATACGCAGTATTTT. Translating gives CASRPIAGGTDTQYF.

This clonotype was seen a handful of times. The chain is built from TRBV3-1 and TRBJ2-3; 13 bases are a match to TRBD2. Trimming cost V 4 bases and J 5 bases; bases outside gene matches: 9. Germline-derived CDR1 and CDR2 are LGHDT and YNNKEL (reference sequence). The CDR3 has 17 amino acids. The CDR3 sequence is CASSPVLAGGPGDTQYF. The CDR3 DNA sequence: TGTGCCAGCAGCCCGGTACTAGCGGGAGGGCCCGGAGATACGCAGTATTTT.